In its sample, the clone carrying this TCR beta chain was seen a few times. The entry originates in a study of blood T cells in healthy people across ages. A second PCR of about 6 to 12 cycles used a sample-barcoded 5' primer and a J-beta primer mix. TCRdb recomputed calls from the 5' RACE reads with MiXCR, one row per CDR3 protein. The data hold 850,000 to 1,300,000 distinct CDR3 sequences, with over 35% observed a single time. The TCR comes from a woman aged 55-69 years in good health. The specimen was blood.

The CDR3 nucleotides are TGTGCCAGCAGCCCGAACAGGGAGACCCAGTACTTC. It encodes CASSPNRETQYF. V usage is TRBV7-9 and J usage is TRBJ2-5, with a weak D call TRBD1 (5 bases). The CDR3 is 12 amino acids. Germline CDR1 SEHNR, CDR2 FQNEAQ (reference sequence). The ends were cut back, 5 bases at V and 5 bases at J, with 9 bases in the middle.